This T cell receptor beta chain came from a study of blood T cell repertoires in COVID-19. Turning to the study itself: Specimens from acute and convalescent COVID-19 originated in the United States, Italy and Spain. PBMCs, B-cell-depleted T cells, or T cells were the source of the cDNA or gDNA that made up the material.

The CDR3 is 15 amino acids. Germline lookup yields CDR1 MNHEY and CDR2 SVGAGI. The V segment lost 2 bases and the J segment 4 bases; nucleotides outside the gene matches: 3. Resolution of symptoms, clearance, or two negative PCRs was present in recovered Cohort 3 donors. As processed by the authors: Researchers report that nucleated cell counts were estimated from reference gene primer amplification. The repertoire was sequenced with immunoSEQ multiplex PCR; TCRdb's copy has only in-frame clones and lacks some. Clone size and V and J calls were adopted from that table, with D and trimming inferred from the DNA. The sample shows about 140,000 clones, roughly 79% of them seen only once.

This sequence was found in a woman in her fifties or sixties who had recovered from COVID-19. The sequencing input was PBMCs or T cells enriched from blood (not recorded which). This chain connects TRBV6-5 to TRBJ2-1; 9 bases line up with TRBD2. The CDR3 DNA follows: TGTGCCAGCAGTTACGTGAGCGGGGGGTACAATGAGCAGTTCTTC. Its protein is CASSYVSGGYNEQFF.